The sequence of this TCR beta chain was determined in a study of graft-versus-host responses after intestinal transplantation. Looking at the study overall: Every recipient had anti-thymocyte globulin induction and two to three years of tacrolimus plus steroids.

In the case of this clone: Its specificity is not known.

Produced via immunoSEQ multiplex PCR; TCRdb's table is partial and in-frame only. Here the sample spans around 130,000 clones, approximately 92% being singletons. The material sequenced was unstimulated CD4+ T cells sorted from spleen or lymph node cells, taken before intestinal transplant. This sequence originates from a human donor who received an intestinal transplant.

CDR3: CASSLNQGFQETQYF. For the CDR3, the DNA is TGCGCCAGCAGCTTGAATCAGGGGTTCCAAGAGACCCAGTACTTC. The chain uses TRBV5-1 and TRBJ2-5; a weak D match, TRBD1 (6 bases). This CDR3 comprises 15 residues. CDR1 SGHRS and CDR2 YFSETQ come from the germline V gene. V was cut by 1 base and J by 1 base, with 11 bases left in between.